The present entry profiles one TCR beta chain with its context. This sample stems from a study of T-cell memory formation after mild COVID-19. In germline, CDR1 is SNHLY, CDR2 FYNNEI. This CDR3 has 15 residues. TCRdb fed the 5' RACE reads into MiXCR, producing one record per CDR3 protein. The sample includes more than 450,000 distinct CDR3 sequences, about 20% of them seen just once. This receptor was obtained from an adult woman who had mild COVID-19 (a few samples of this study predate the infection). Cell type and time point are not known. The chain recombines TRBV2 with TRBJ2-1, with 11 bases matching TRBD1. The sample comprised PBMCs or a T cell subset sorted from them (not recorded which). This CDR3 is CALKDRGQGGNEQFF. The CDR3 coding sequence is TGTGCACTAAAAGATAGGGGACAGGGGGGGAATGAGCAGTTCTTC.